Listed here are 14 T cell receptor beta chains from one sample, sequenced in a study of CD8 T cells in ankylosing spondylitis. Notes on the study in general: Characteristic of ankylosing spondylitis blood, it appeared, was a TCR beta motif comprising about eight highly homologous variants.

For these TCRs, the target antigens are not known. TCRdb reprocessed the 5' RACE reads via MiXCR and lists one record per CDR3 protein. The repertoire consists of approximately 300,000 distinct CDR3 sequences, with under 8.5% occurring once and the leading ten covering about 14%. Sequencing was carried out using blood, either unsorted or a sorted T cell fraction (not recorded which). All receptors come from a male donor with ankylosing spondylitis.

This rearrangement joins TRBV27 to TRBJ2-7; maybe TRBD1 (6 bases). Trimming stripped 6 bases from V and 4 bases from J, with 13 bases between. The CDR3 has 13 amino acids. Germline-derived CDR1 and CDR2 are MNHEY and SMNVEV (reference sequence). The CDR3: CASSRTGMYEQYF. The CDR3 nucleotides read TGTGCCAGCAGCCGTACAGGGATGTACGAGCAGTACTTC.

This clonotype was seen a handful of times. The V call is TRBV5-1, the J call TRBJ2-1, with 12 bases lining up with TRBD2. The CDR3 length is 15 residues. Germline assignment: CDR1 SGHRS and CDR2 YFSETQ. V was clipped by 4 bases and J by 8 bases; unmatched bases: 7. The CDR3 loop reads CASSETSGRSYEQFF. The CDR3 DNA reads TGCGCCAGCAGCGAAACTAGCGGGAGGTCGTATGAGCAGTTCTTC. The full variable domain, in which reference TRBV5-1 and TRBJ2-1 provide the parts outside the CDR3, is KAGVTQTPRYLIKTRGQQVTLSCSPISGHRSVSWYQQTPGQGLQFLFEYFSETQRNKGNFPGRFSGRQFSNSRSEMNVSTLELGDSALYLCASSETSGRSYEQFFGPGTRLTVL.

The chain combines TRBV12-3 or TRBV12-4 with TRBJ2-2, with D uncertain. This CDR3 has 19 amino acids. The V end lost 8 bases, the J end lost 3 bases, and 28 bases lay between the germline ends. CDR3 residues: CASCYWAPGPRSDTGELFF. The CDR3 DNA is TGTGCCAGCTGCTATTGGGCCCCCGGCCCTAGGTCGGACACCGGGGAGCTGTTTTTT.

This clonotype was detected ten times or more. V is TRBV5-1 and J is TRBJ2-1; D unclear. The CDR3 has 13 residues. Germline CDR1 SGHRS, CDR2 YFSETQ. V lost 0 bases and J lost 12, with 13 bases in between. The CDR3 here is CASSLVTGSGQFF. CDR3 sequence (DNA): TGCGCCAGCAGCTTGGTAACCGGGTCCGGGCAGTTCTTC. Looking up the rest from reference TRBV5-1 and TRBJ2-1 gives the full variable domain: KAGVTQTPRYLIKTRGQQVTLSCSPISGHRSVSWYQQTPGQGLQFLFEYFSETQRNKGNFPGRFSGRQFSNSRSEMNVSTLELGDSALYLCASSLVTGSGQFFGPGTRLTVL.

This clonotype was counted ten times or more. The chain combines TRBV6-5 with TRBJ2-1; weak D call: TRBD2 (6 bases). The CDR3 is 12 amino acids. CDR1 MNHEY and CDR2 SVGAGI come from the germline V gene. The V gene lost 0 bases and the J gene lost 9 bases, with 6 bases spanning the gap. The CDR3 loop is CASSYSRGEQFF. The CDR3, as DNA: TGTGCCAGCAGTTACTCGCGGGGTGAGCAGTTCTTC.

Only a few counts were recorded for this clonotype. The chain employs TRBV28 and TRBJ2-6, with unresolved D. Germline V lookup: CDR1 MDHEN, CDR2 SYDVKM. Trimming stripped 3 bases from V and 0 bases from J, with 9 bases between. The CDR3 totals 16 residues. The CDR3 sequence: CASSFGGNSGANVLTF. The CDR3 DNA follows: TGTGCCAGCAGTTTTGGTGGCAACTCTGGGGCCAACGTCCTGACTTTC.

This clonotype has at least ten counts. The rearrangement uses TRBV29-1 and TRBJ2-5, with no clear D. Per the germline V gene, CDR1 is SQVTM and CDR2 is ANQGSEA. V lost 5 bases and J 2 bases, leaving 6 bases between the germline ends. CDR3 length: 11 residues. The CDR3 is CSVRRQETQYF. The CDR3 DNA follows: TGCAGCGTTAGGCGGCAAGAGACCCAGTACTTC.

CDR3 DNA sequence: TGTGCCAGCAGTTTAGGACTAGAAAGCTACGAGCAGTACTTC. Protein sequence: CASSLGLESYEQYF. The V call is TRBV12-3 or TRBV12-4, the J call TRBJ2-7; D might be TRBD2 (6 bases). This CDR3 region has 14 residues. V lost 1 base, J lost 3 bases, and 10 bases lay in between.

V is TRBV15 and J is TRBJ2-1; TRBD2 matches at 16 bases. V was clipped by 0 bases and J by 0 bases; unmatched bases: 5. The CDR3 is 20 amino acids. Germline V CDR1 and CDR2: LNHNV, YYDKDF (reference sequence). As DNA, the CDR3 is TGTGCCACCAGCAGAGATTCCGGGACTAGCGGGAGGGGCTCCTACAATGAGCAGTTCTTC. It is translated as CATSRDSGTSGRGSYNEQFF.

In its sample, this clonotype was seen a few times. V gene TRBV12-3 or TRBV12-4 combines with J gene TRBJ2-3; the D gene is possibly TRBD2 (5 bases). The V gene lost 8 bases and the J gene lost 5 bases, with 14 bases spanning the gap. This CDR3 has 13 amino acids. CDR3 sequence reads: CASGLAAGDTQYF. The CDR3 nucleotides read TGTGCCAGCGGGCTTGCGGCGGGAGATACGCAGTATTTT.

There are a few counts of this clonotype. The rearrangement links TRBV7-3 to TRBJ2-1; 8 bases line up with TRBD2. Trimming took 1 base from V and 5 from J; bases not matched to a gene: 4. The CDR3 sequence is 15 residues long. Germline assignment: CDR1 SGHTA and CDR2 FQGTGA. The CDR3 region is CASSLSPSGHNEQFF. CDR3 in DNA: TGTGCCAGCAGCTTAAGTCCTAGCGGGCACAATGAGCAGTTCTTC.

This clonotype was counted a few times. The CDR3 sequence: CASSSRPASGSYDEQFF. The CDR3 region has the DNA TGTGCCAGCAGTTCCAGACCTGCTAGCGGGTCTTACGATGAGCAGTTCTTC. The chain has TRBV6-5 and TRBJ2-1, with 8 bases matching TRBD2. Germline CDR1 reads MNHEY; CDR2 reads SVGAGI. The CDR3 sequence is 17 residues long. The ends lost 4 bases at V and 8 bases at J; junction bases unmatched: 16.

This clonotype appeared a few times. As DNA, the CDR3 is TGTGCCAGCAGTCCCCTGGACAGGGGCAGAGCTCAGCCCCAGCATTTT. This sequence encodes CASSPLDRGRAQPQHF. The rearrangement uses TRBV27 and TRBJ1-5; 9 bases map to TRBD1. Trimming at V came to 5 bases and at J to 6 bases, leaving 11 bases not matched to a gene. This CDR3 has 16 amino acids. Germline CDR1 is MNHEY and CDR2 is SMNVEV (reference sequence).

Written as DNA, the CDR3 is TGCGCCAGCAGCACCCCGACTAGCGGTACAGAGCAGTTCTTC. Amino acids: CASSTPTSGTEQFF. V is TRBV5-1 and J is TRBJ2-1; 9 bases are shared with TRBD2. The CDR3 covers 14 residues. Germline V gene lookup returns CDR1 SGHRS and CDR2 YFSETQ. The V gene end was trimmed by 4 bases and the J gene end by 10 bases; junction bases not matched to a gene: 9. The full variable domain, completed using reference TRBV5-1 and TRBJ2-1, is KAGVTQTPRYLIKTRGQQVTLSCSPISGHRSVSWYQQTPGQGLQFLFEYFSETQRNKGNFPGRFSGRQFSNSRSEMNVSTLELGDSALYLCASSTPTSGTEQFFGPGTRLTVL.